This T cell receptor beta chain is from a study of OX40 agonist ivuxolimab in advanced cancers. Background on the study: As their treatment, patients were administered ivuxolimab, an agonistic anti-OX40 (CD134) antibody. Three patients got partial responses; one had hepatocellular carcinoma and two had cutaneous melanoma. Patients undergoing dose escalation presented with hepatocellular carcinoma, melanoma, renal cell or head and neck cancer. Whole-study results and caveats: CD8+ T cells were the subset that, on average, had more expanded clones than CD4+.

The V gene lost 1 base and the J gene lost 0 bases, with 8 bases spanning the gap. The CDR3 has 15 amino acids. Per germline, CDR1 SEHNR and CDR2 FQNEAQ (reference sequence). For this clone: The antigen is not known.

Here immunoSEQ multiplex PCR was the method, and the copy in TCRdb shows in-frame clones only, minus some. The table records about 32,000 clones, around 90% of them present only once. The receptor comes from an adult with an advanced solid tumor such as melanoma, head and neck, liver or kidney cancer. V gene TRBV7-9 combines with J gene TRBJ2-3; no definite D call. Here the sequenced sample was CD4+ or CD8+ T cells sorted from blood, taken in a trial of the OX40 agonist ivuxolimab. The CDR3 region is CASSLVLESTDTQYF. The CDR3 DNA follows: TGTGCCAGCAGCTTAGTTCTGGAGAGCACAGATACGCAGTATTTT.